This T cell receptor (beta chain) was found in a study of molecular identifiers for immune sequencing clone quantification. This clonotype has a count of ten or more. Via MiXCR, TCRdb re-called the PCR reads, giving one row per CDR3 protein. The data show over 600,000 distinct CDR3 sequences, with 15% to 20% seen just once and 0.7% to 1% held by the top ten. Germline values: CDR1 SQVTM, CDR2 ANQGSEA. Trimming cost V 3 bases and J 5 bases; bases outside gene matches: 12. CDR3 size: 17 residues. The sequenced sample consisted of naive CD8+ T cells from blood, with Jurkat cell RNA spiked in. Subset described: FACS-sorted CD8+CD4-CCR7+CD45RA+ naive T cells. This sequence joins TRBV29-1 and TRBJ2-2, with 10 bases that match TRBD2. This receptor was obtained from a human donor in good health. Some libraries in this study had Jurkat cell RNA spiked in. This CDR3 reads CSVEGTSGDATTGELFF. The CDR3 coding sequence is TGCAGCGTTGAGGGTACTAGCGGGGATGCAACTACCGGGGAGCTGTTTTTT.